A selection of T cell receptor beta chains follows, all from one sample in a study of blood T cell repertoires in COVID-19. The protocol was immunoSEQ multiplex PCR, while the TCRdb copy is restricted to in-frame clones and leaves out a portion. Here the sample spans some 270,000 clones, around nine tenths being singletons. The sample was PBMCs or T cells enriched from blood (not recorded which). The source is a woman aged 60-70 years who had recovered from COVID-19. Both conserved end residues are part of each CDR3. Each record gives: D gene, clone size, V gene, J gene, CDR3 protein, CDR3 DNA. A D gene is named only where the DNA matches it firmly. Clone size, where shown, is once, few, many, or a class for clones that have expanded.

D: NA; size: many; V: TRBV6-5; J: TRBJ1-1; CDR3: CASWQGQNTEAFF; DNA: TGTGCCAGCTGGCAGGGCCAAAACACTGAAGCTTTCTTT
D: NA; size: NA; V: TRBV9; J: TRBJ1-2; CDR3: CASSVGAAGSNYGYTF; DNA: TGTGCCAGCAGCGTAGGGGCCGCGGGGTCTAACTATGGCTACACCTTC
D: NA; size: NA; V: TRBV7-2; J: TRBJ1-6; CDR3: CATGESSYNSPLHF; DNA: TGTGCCACGGGGGAGAGCTCCTATAATTCACCCCTCCACTTT
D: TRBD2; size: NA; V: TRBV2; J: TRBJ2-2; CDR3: CASSVPAGGINTGELFF; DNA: TGTGCCAGCAGTGTCCCAGCGGGGGGAATCAACACCGGGGAGCTGTTTTTT
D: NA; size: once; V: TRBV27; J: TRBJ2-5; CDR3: CASSMAPQETQYF; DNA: TGTGCCAGCAGTATGGCCCCCCAAGAGACCCAGTACTTC
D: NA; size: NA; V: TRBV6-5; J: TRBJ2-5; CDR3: CASPPAAGPGETQYF; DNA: TGTGCCAGCCCCCCAGCGGCGGGCCCGGGGGAGACCCAGTACTTC
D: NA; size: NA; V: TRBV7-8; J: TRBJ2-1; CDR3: CASSLDRGSYNEQFF; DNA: TGTGCCAGCAGCTTAGATCGGGGGTCCTACAATGAGCAGTTCTTC
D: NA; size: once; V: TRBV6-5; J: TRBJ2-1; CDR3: CARDRAGNYNEQFF; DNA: TGTGCCAGAGATAGGGCAGGGAACTACAATGAGCAGTTCTTC
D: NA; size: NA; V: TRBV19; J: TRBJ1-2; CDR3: CASSISRTAINYGYTF; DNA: TGTGCCAGTAGTATATCGAGGACAGCCATTAACTATGGCTACACCTTC
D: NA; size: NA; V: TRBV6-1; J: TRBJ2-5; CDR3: CASSEPGQETQYF; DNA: TGTGCCAGCAGTGAACCAGGACAAGAGACCCAGTACTTC
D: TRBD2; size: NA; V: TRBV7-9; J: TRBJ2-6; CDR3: CASSPLGLAGGSGANVLTF; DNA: TGTGCCAGCAGCCCACTTGGACTAGCGGGAGGGTCTGGGGCCAACGTCCTGACTTTC
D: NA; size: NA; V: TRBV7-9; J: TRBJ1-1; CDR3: CASSSRVLNTEAFF; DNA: TGTGCCAGCAGCAGCAGGGTATTGAACACTGAAGCTTTCTTT
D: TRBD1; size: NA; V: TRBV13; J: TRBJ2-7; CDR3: CASSSQSHRAPQGAEQYF; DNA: TGTGCCAGCAGCTCCCAGTCGCACAGGGCCCCCCAGGGGGCCGAGCAGTACTTC
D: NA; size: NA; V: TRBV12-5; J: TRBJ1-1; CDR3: CASALWAPAFEAFF; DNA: TGTGCTAGTGCCCTGTGGGCACCTGCGTTTGAAGCTTTCTTT
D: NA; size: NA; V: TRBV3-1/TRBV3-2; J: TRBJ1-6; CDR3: CASSPGDNSPLHF; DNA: TGTGCCAGCAGCCCGGGGGATAATTCACCCCTCCACTTT
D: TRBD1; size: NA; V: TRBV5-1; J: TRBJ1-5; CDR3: CASSLGDSSNQPQHF; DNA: TGCGCCAGCAGCTTGGGGGACAGTAGCAATCAGCCCCAGCATTTT
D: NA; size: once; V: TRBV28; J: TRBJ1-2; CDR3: CASDSLTNYGYTF; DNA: TGTGCCAGCGACTCGCTTACTAACTATGGCTACACCTTC
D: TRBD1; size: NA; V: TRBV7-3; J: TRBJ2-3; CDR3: CASSYQTGGSTDTQYF; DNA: TGTGCCAGCAGTTATCAGACAGGGGGAAGCACAGATACGCAGTATTTT
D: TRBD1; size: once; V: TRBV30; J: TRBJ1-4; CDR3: CAWTTGGEMLFF; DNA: TGTGCCTGGACCACAGGGGGCGAGATGTTGTTTTTT
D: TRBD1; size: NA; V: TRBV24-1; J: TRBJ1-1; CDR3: CATRQGVEAFF; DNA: TGTGCCACCAGGCAGGGGGTTGAAGCTTTCTTT